Described below is a single T cell receptor (beta chain) sequence and its context. This clone's antigen is unknown. Within one base of it there is no much larger clone, and no base qualities were kept. Sequenced using an Illumina HiSeq 1500. The public reads were reanalyzed by TCRdb: fastp trimming at Q25, MiXCR alignment, in-frame beta chains only. Identical CDR3 protein sequences are pooled into one entry, listed with their most common genes and DNA. The table for this sample lists 300,000 to 450,000 distinct CDR3 sequences; 18% of them were counted only once. The ten largest clones add up to approximately 10% of the sample. The data are from a study of T cell repertoires in cytomegalovirus infection (dated by TCRdb to between 2018 and 2021). General notes on the study: The HLA type of each donor mattered for the analysis, because public TCR beta signatures pointed to carriage of CMV infection along with the matching HLA type. Overall study results and their limits: The ex vivo response was dominated by HLA-C-restricted CMV-specific TCR beta clonotypes, which also provided the single most frequent clonotype in two of eight donors. Carriers of CMV infection plus the relevant HLA type were discriminated by the cumulative frequency of public TCR beta family members in the study cohort and in an independent roughly 400-donor cohort.

V lost 2 bases and J lost 0 bases; the stretch between them is 7 bases long. Counted from cysteine to phenylalanine, this CDR3 has 13 amino acids. Only the CDR3 region is kept as DNA, spanning 39 bases read in frame from base 1. The germline V gene (reference sequence) provides CDR1 DFQATT and CDR2 SNEGSKA. This clonotype was sampled from a human donor in good health (CMV status not recorded). Some clones in this sample may be carry-over from other donors' samples. Material: PBMCs. In this chain, TRBV20-1 is recombined with TRBJ2-5; a confident D gene designation cannot be given. The DNA sequence is given as TGCAGTGCTAGAAGGACCAACCAAGAGACCCAGTACTTC. Its translation reads: CSARRTNQETQYF.